What follows are 4 T cell receptor beta chains derived from one specimen sequenced in a study of vaccination and CD4 T cells after COVID-19 (dated by TCRdb to 2022 to 2024). Library prep was done by PCR. The instrument given in TCRdb is Illumina iSeq 100. At the Johns Hopkins FTIC core, DNA from the cultured CD4+ T cells underwent TCR sequencing with the Oncomine TCR Beta short-read assay. Starting from the raw public reads, TCRdb applied fastp trimming at Q25, assembled clones with MiXCR and retained in-frame beta chains. Identical CDR3 protein sequences are pooled into one entry, listed with their most common genes and DNA. Within this sample are under 25,000 distinct CDR3 sequences, with 40% to 50% of them counted one time only. The ten largest clones represent 20% to 30% of the sample. The sample's treatment or condition, from its label and the paper: roughly ten-day PBMC culture with coronavirus spike peptide pools or control peptides (ViraFEST assay).

No antigen is known for these receptors. The sample here was CD4+ T cells from blood, cultured in vitro, taken before SARS-CoV-2 vaccination. These receptors came from a human donor who had recovered from COVID-19.

In nucleotides, the CDR3 is TGTGCCAGCAGTCCCCTAGGCGGGAGAGACAATGAGCAGTTCTTC. Encoded protein: CASSPLGGRDNEQFF. The rearrangement uses TRBV6-2 or TRBV6-3 and TRBJ2-1; the match to TRBD2 covers 7 bases. This CDR3 spans 15 amino acids. V trimming: 5 bases; J trimming: 5 bases; junction bases outside the gene matches: 9. CDR1 is MNHEY, CDR2 SVGEGT, per germline.

This clonotype was picked up a small number of times. The chain links TRBV15 to TRBJ1-6, with 8 positions matching TRBD1. The ends lost 5 bases at V and 9 bases at J; junction bases unmatched: 6. The CDR3 length is 14 residues. Per the germline V gene, CDR1 is LNHNV and CDR2 is YYDKDF (reference sequence). The CDR3 protein is CATSPGQGLSPLHF. The CDR3 DNA follows: TGTGCCACCAGCCCCGGACAGGGACTTTCACCCCTCCACTTT.

This clonotype has more than one count but fewer than ten. The rearrangement links TRBV15 to TRBJ1-5; weak D call: TRBD1 (5 bases). Germline CDR1 is LNHNV and CDR2 is YYDKDF (reference sequence). Trimming pared 0 bases from V and 7 bases from J, leaving 16 bases between. This CDR3 region has 16 residues. The CDR3 here is CATSRDGWVRGQPQHF. Here the CDR3 DNA reads TGTGCCACCAGCAGAGATGGTTGGGTGAGGGGACAGCCCCAGCATTTT.

This clonotype was picked up a small number of times. The CDR3: CASSCLGGDSRLYSNQPQHF. CDR3 DNA sequence: TGTGCCAGCAGTTGCCTCGGCGGGGACAGCCGATTATATAGCAATCAGCCCCAGCATTTT. The gene calls are TRBV27 and TRBJ1-5; TRBD1 matches at 7 bases. CDR1 is MNHEY, CDR2 SMNVEV, per germline (reference sequence). The CDR3 contains 20 residues. V lost 4 bases and J lost 0; bases outside the gene matches: 18.